These T cell receptor beta chains were read from a single sample in a study of T cell responses to AZD1222 COVID-19 vaccine. TCRdb's copy holds only in-frame clones and misses some; the assay was immunoSEQ multiplex PCR. The sample records about 100,000 clones, 80% to 95% being singletons. This sample comprised peripheral blood, obtained 28 days after the second AZD1222 dose. The receptors stem from an adult who received the AZD1222 COVID-19 vaccine. Both conserved end residues are part of each CDR3. The order of the fields is V gene, J gene, clone size, D gene, CDR3 protein, CDR3 DNA. The D gene is left open where the match is weak. Some rows mark clone size as missing; the rest say once, few, many or name a class of expanded clone.

>TRBV3-1/TRBV3-2|TRBJ1-2|-|-
CASSQVGGYGYTF
TGTGCCAGCAGCCAAGTGGGAGGATATGGCTACACCTTC
>TRBV18|TRBJ2-3|-|TRBD2
CASSPNLLLAATDTQYF
TGTGCCAGCTCACCCAACCTACTTCTAGCGGCCACAGATACGCAGTATTTT
>TRBV11-2|TRBJ1-2|-|TRBD1
CASSLVGGRIGYTF
TGTGCCAGCAGCTTAGTAGGGGGCAGGATTGGCTACACCTTC
>TRBV6-5|TRBJ2-1|-|TRBD2
CASSRTSYSYNEQFF
TGTGCCAGCAGTCGGACTAGTTACTCCTACAATGAGCAGTTCTTC
>TRBV28|TRBJ1-5|-|-
CASSYGSLVSNQPQHF
TGTGCCAGCAGCTACGGGTCGTTAGTTAGCAATCAGCCCCAGCATTTT
>TRBV9|TRBJ1-2|-|-
CASSADSYGYTF
TGTGCCAGCAGCGCGGACAGCTATGGCTACACCTTC
>TRBV5-5|TRBJ2-2|-|TRBD2
CASSLVGGLANTGELFF
TGTGCCAGCAGCTTGGTAGGGGGACTAGCGAACACCGGGGAGCTGTTTTTT
>TRBV28|TRBJ2-1|-|-
CASSLGYNEQFF
TGTGCCAGCAGTTTAGGGTACAATGAGCAGTTCTTC
>TRBV19|TRBJ2-7|-|TRBD1
CASSNYQGAYEQYF
TGTGCCAGTAGTAACTACCAGGGGGCCTACGAGCAGTACTTC
>TRBV6-5|TRBJ2-7|-|-
CASSPPGTSPGQYF
TGTGCCAGCAGTCCCCCCGGGACATCACCGGGGCAGTACTTC
>TRBV7-8|TRBJ1-5|-|-
CASSFTGLEPQHF
TGTGCCAGCAGCTTTACCGGGCTAGAGCCCCAGCATTTT
>TRBV29-1|TRBJ1-2|-|-
CSVPSNYGYTF
TGCAGCGTTCCGTCTAACTATGGCTACACCTTC
>TRBV9|TRBJ2-5|-|TRBD2
CASSVLGTSGQETQYF
TGTGCCAGCAGCGTCCTAGGGACTAGCGGCCAAGAGACCCAGTACTTC
>TRBV12-3/TRBV12-4|TRBJ1-2|-|-
CASSLGEAVGYTF
TGTGCCAGCAGTTTGGGGGAGGCAGTAGGCTACACCTTC
>TRBV29-1|TRBJ1-2|-|TRBD1
CSVTGAANYGYTF
TGCAGCGTCACAGGGGCCGCTAACTATGGCTACACCTTC
>TRBV18|TRBJ2-1|-|TRBD2
CASSPGLAGAYNEQFF
TGTGCCAGCTCACCAGGGCTAGCGGGGGCCTACAATGAGCAGTTCTTC
>TRBV6-5|TRBJ2-5|once|-
CASRQGFQAETQYF
TGTGCCAGCAGGCAGGGATTCCAGGCAGAGACCCAGTACTTC
>TRBV25-1|TRBJ2-7|-|TRBD2
CASSEAGLGEQYF
TGTGCCAGCAGTGAGGCAGGACTAGGCGAGCAGTACTTC
>TRBV6-5|TRBJ1-2|-|-
CASSYSGDKVYGYTF
TGTGCCAGCAGTTACTCCGGGGACAAGGTATATGGCTACACCTTC
>TRBV5-4|TRBJ1-1|-|TRBD1
CASSFSTGGFQAFF
TGTGCCAGCAGCTTCTCCACAGGGGGGTTCCAGGCTTTCTTT
>TRBV20-1|TRBJ2-7|-|-
CSAMHGGEQYF
TGCAGTGCAATGCACGGCGGTGAGCAGTACTTC
>TRBV11-2|TRBJ1-2|-|-
CASSQTGPLGYTF
TGTGCCAGCAGCCAAACAGGCCCGCTAGGCTACACCTTC
>TRBV6-1|TRBJ1-4|-|-
CASSEAGKGEKLFF
TGTGCCAGCAGTGAAGCGGGGAAGGGTGAAAAACTGTTTTTT
>TRBV5-6|TRBJ1-5|once|-
CASSLVGSQPQHF
TGTGCCAGCAGCTTGGTCGGGAGTCAGCCCCAGCATTTT
>TRBV11-2|TRBJ2-3|-|TRBD1
CASSFTPTGADTQYF
TGTGCCAGCAGCTTCACCCCGACAGGGGCGGATACGCAGTATTTT
>TRBV27|TRBJ1-1|-|-
CASSLFGNTEAFF
TGTGCCAGCAGTTTATTCGGGAACACTGAAGCTTTCTTT
>TRBV27|TRBJ1-1|-|TRBD1
CASSFRPGDRGTPRAFF
TGTGCCAGCAGTTTCCGCCCAGGGGACAGGGGAACCCCAAGGGCTTTCTTT